The rows below give T cell receptor beta chains drawn from one sample of a study of low-dose radiotherapy and immunotherapy resistance in tumors. MiXCR was run by TCRdb on the reads, yielding one entry per CDR3 protein. The table has under 90,000 distinct CDR3 sequences, roughly a sixth seen once. The source was PBMCs, collected before treatment. These receptors all come from a male donor with prostate cancer. Each CDR3 is given with its conserved first and last residue.

V gene	J gene	CDR3 protein
TRBV7-3	TRBJ2-3	CASSFLRADTQYF
TRBV11-2	TRBJ2-2	CASSLDRAGELFF
TRBV24-1	TRBJ1-2	CATSNGGPYTF
TRBV27	TRBJ2-3	CASSLLITDTQYF
TRBV5-1	TRBJ1-1	CASSLEWARRTEAFF
TRBV12-3/TRBV12-4	TRBJ2-7	CASSFFLDEQYF
TRBV12-3/TRBV12-4	TRBJ1-1	CASRARVNTEAFF
TRBV15	TRBJ2-5	CATSRDSGTTTF
TRBV19	TRBJ2-1	CASSFQRGGFINEQFF
TRBV20-1	TRBJ1-6	CSARKANSPLHF
TRBV11-3	TRBJ1-1	CASSLGRTETEAFF
TRBV13	TRBJ2-3	CASSLGMDTQYF
TRBV28	TRBJ2-3	CAGRGARPTDTQYF
TRBV12-3/TRBV12-4	TRBJ1-1	CASSLPRDRGGAFF
TRBV27	TRBJ2-7	CASSLPFRTDPTYEQYF
TRBV25-1	TRBJ2-7	CASSGEGFKGLYEQYF
TRBV5-4	TRBJ1-1	CASSLARLTGVGTEAFF
TRBV2	TRBJ2-3	CASSEGGLAMVQYF
TRBV9	TRBJ2-1	CASSVSGVYYNEQFF
TRBV3-1	TRBJ2-1	CASSHVPRGYNEQFF
TRBV7-2	TRBJ2-3	CASSLALRGGTDTQYF
TRBV29-1	TRBJ1-1	CSVPGTGASNTEAFF
TRBV6-1	TRBJ1-1	CASPPRTDGPNTEAFF
TRBV5-1	TRBJ2-5	CASTPWTGVETQYF
TRBV5-8	TRBJ2-7	CASSLEGTAHSYEQYF
TRBV10-3	TRBJ1-1	CAISDPGGLGMNTEAFF
TRBV4-2	TRBJ2-3	CASSQEGWDTQYF
TRBV4-1	TRBJ2-2	CASSQGPPSGGAGELFF